These 19 T cell receptor beta chains share one sample of origin, sequenced in a study of T cell responses to AZD1222 COVID-19 vaccine. TCRdb keeps only in-frame clones here, not all; method: immunoSEQ multiplex PCR. The table includes 50,000 to 65,000 clones, 75% to 95% detected once. The specimen comprised peripheral blood, sampled 28 days after the second dose of the MenACWY control vaccine. All receptors come from an adult who received the MenACWY meningococcal vaccine as a control.

The gene calls are TRBV18 and TRBJ2-5; TRBD1 matches at 11 bases. Looked up from germline, CDR1 is KGHSH and CDR2 is LQKENI. CDR3 length equals 15 residues. V lost 2 bases, J lost 5 bases, and 4 bases stayed unmatched. The DNA of the CDR3 is TGTGCCAGCTCACCAGGACAGGGGGCGTGGGAGACCCAGTACTTC. As protein: CASSPGQGAWETQYF.

The J gene is TRBJ1-1, the V gene TRBV9; D uncertain. There are 14 residues in the CDR3. Trimming took 3 bases from V and 7 from J, leaving 16 bases between them. Germline lookup yields CDR1 SGDLS and CDR2 YYNGEE. The CDR3 DNA reads TGTGCCAGCAGCGCAGGTTTAAGACCGGGTGAAGCTTTCTTT. Translating it yields CASSAGLRPGEAFF.

This clone was observed a single time. The gene calls are TRBV4-1 and TRBJ2-7, with 10 bases lining up with TRBD2. V was clipped by 3 bases and J by 0 bases; unmatched bases: 5. Germline-derived CDR1 and CDR2 are MGHRA and YSYEKL. The CDR3 contains 16 residues. This chain's CDR3 is CASSHSGTSDSYEQYF. CDR3 sequence (DNA): TGCGCCAGCAGCCATTCCGGGACTAGCGACTCCTACGAGCAGTACTTC.

This clone appeared a few times. V is TRBV10-3 and J is TRBJ1-6; tentatively, D is TRBD1 (6 bases). The CDR3 runs 14 residues. The V gene lost 4 bases and the J gene lost 10 bases, with 14 bases spanning the gap. The germline CDR1 and CDR2 sequences are ENHRY and SYGVKD. CDR3 amino acids: CAISGDTYVSPLHF. In DNA form, the CDR3 reads TGTGCCATCAGTGGGGACACCTATGTCTCACCCCTCCACTTT.

This clone was observed many times. The rearrangement joins TRBV19 to TRBJ1-2; possible D gene TRBD1, 6 bases. The CDR3 has 16 residues. V was trimmed by 6 bases and J by 4 bases, leaving 21 bases between them. Germline V gives CDR1 LNHDA, CDR2 SQIVND (reference sequence). The CDR3 region has the DNA TGTGCCAGTAGCCCTATAGAACAGGGCGGAGGCTATGGCTACACCTTC. Amino acid sequence: CASSPIEQGGGYGYTF.

This clone was picked up one time. This rearrangement joins TRBV20-1 to TRBJ2-3; no clear D. The CDR3 consists of 11 residues. V lost 6 bases and J lost 8, with 12 bases in between. Germline V CDR1 and CDR2: DFQATT, SNEGSKA (reference sequence). CDR3 sequence reads: CSADARGTQYF. The CDR3 nucleotides read TGCAGTGCCGACGCAAGAGGTACGCAGTATTTT.

V usage is TRBV19 and J usage is TRBJ2-4; 8 nucleotides align to TRBD1. This CDR3 has 16 residues. Germline assignment: CDR1 LNHDA and CDR2 SQIVND (reference sequence). V lost 1 base, J lost 13 bases, and 15 bases stayed unmatched. Here the CDR3 DNA reads TGTGCCAGTAGTATAGGGAACTTCGGGACAGGCCAAGTGCAGTACTTC. It encodes CASSIGNFGTGQVQYF.

V is TRBV25-1 and J is TRBJ2-7; 8 bases line up with TRBD1. This CDR3 has 14 residues. The germline V gene has CDR1 MGHDK and CDR2 SYGVNS. V lost 3 bases, J lost 5 bases, and 6 bases stayed unmatched. CDR3 DNA: TGTGCCAGCAGTGAGCCGACAGGGGAGGACGAGCAGTACTTC. It translates to CASSEPTGEDEQYF.

The J gene is TRBJ2-1, the V gene TRBV28, with TRBD1 matching 7 bases. Germline CDR1 reads MDHEN; CDR2 reads SYDVKM. V trimming: 10 bases; J trimming: 6 bases; junction bases outside the gene matches: 15. This CDR3 comprises 15 residues. Written as DNA, the CDR3 is TGTGCCACCCAACCCGGGACAGACAACATCAATGAGCAGTTCTTC. It is translated as CATQPGTDNINEQFF.

V gene TRBV5-4 combines with J gene TRBJ2-1, with 9 bases that match TRBD2. Germline CDR1 reads SGHNT; CDR2 reads YYREEE (reference sequence). J lost 4 bases, V lost 7 bases, and 6 bases had no gene match. The CDR3 spans 14 residues. In DNA form, the CDR3 reads TGTGCCAGCGCCTCTAGCGGGGCGTACAATGAGCAGTTCTTC. Its translation: CASASSGAYNEQFF.

To note about this clone: No DNA is shown, since the ends of the CDR3 on it are uncertain; the CDR3 is the one TCRdb lists. This chain connects TRBV6-4 to TRBJ2-1; TRBD1, the D gene given by the table, was not confirmed from the DNA. The CDR3 length is 13 residues, termini included. Looked up from germline, CDR1 is MRHNA and CDR2 is SNTAGT. CDR3 loop: CASSVAGGTGPFF.

The J gene is TRBJ1-5, the V gene TRBV19, with 9 bases that match TRBD1. The CDR3 is 16 residues long. Germline CDR1 and CDR2: LNHDA and SQIVND (reference sequence). V was pared by 4 bases and J by 2 bases, with 6 bases of the junction left unmatched. CDR3 nucleotide sequence: TGTGCCAGTAGTAACGACAGGGGGAGTGGCAATCAGCCCCAGCATTTT. Amino acid sequence: CASSNDRGSGNQPQHF.

V gene TRBV20-1 combines with J gene TRBJ2-1; D gene uncertain. CDR1 is DFQATT, CDR2 SNEGSKA, per germline (reference sequence). This CDR3 has 11 amino acids. Trimming removed 1 base at V and 8 bases at J, with 6 bases between. The CDR3 loop reads CSARVRDEQFF. CDR3 bases: TGCAGTGCTAGAGTCCGGGATGAGCAGTTCTTC.

V usage is TRBV12-3 or TRBV12-4 and J usage is TRBJ1-2; no clear D gene. The germline V and J ends were trimmed by 2 bases and 8 bases, with 6 bases remaining between them. This CDR3 contains 11 residues. The CDR3 nucleotides are TGTGCCAGCAGTTTATCTACCGGCTACACCTTC. Translated: CASSLSTGYTF.

The V call is TRBV5-4, the J call TRBJ1-3; TRBD1 matches 7 bases. Germline V lookup: CDR1 SGHNT, CDR2 YYREEE (reference sequence). This CDR3 is built from 17 residues. The J segment lost 0 bases and the V segment lost 3 bases, leaving 9 bases of the junction unmatched. Here the CDR3 DNA reads TGTGCCAGCAGCTGGGGACAGACCTCAACCTCTGGAAACACCATATATTTT. Amino acid sequence: CASSWGQTSTSGNTIYF.

The rearrangement uses TRBV30 and TRBJ1-1, with a possible D match to TRBD1 (5 bases). The V end was cut by 4 bases, the J end by 3 bases, with 12 bases between. Germline V CDR1 and CDR2: GTSNPN, SVGIG (reference sequence). This CDR3 has 13 amino acids. DNA of the CDR3: TGTGCCTGGATAGGGGCCCGGTACACTGAAGCTTTCTTT. This sequence encodes CAWIGARYTEAFF.

The rearrangement links TRBV28 to TRBJ1-4, with no clear D. Trimming stripped 5 bases from V and 8 bases from J, with 9 bases between. Germline V gives CDR1 MDHEN, CDR2 SYDVKM. This CDR3 is 12 amino acids long. The CDR3 protein is CASSNIQEKLFF. The CDR3 bases are TGTGCCAGCAGTAATATACAGGAAAAACTGTTTTTT.

V is TRBV5-3 and J is TRBJ2-2; the D gene could be TRBD1 or TRBD2 (5 bases each). TRBV5-3 is recorded as an ORF, its role being uncertain. V was clipped by 10 bases and J by 0 bases, with 10 bases between them. The CDR3 has 13 residues. Here the CDR3 DNA reads TGTGCCGGGGGTGGTTCGAACACCGGGGAGCTGTTTTTT. It is translated as CAGGGSNTGELFF.

The chain has TRBV25-1 and TRBJ1-5; no firm D call. Germline assignment: CDR1 MGHDK and CDR2 SYGVNS. Trimming pared 1 base from V and 7 bases from J, leaving 11 bases between. The CDR3 length is 14 residues. CDR3 loop: CASSEFGDYQPQHF. In DNA, the CDR3 is TGTGCCAGCAGTGAATTCGGGGATTACCAGCCCCAGCATTTT.